This T cell receptor beta chain is drawn from a study of a mutant IDH1 vaccine in newly diagnosed glioma. Study as a whole: Previous care, which was radiotherapy, temozolomide, or both, most often involved both.

Generated by immunoSEQ multiplex PCR, the TCRdb table keeps only in-frame clones and is missing some. The data hold fewer than 65,000 clones, with about 80% observed a single time. This clone appeared once. Its specificity is unknown. The time point here: week 11, during vaccination. What each vaccine dose contained was 300 ug of mutant IDH1 20-mer peptide, accompanied by topical imiquimod. In germline, CDR1 is MNHEY, CDR2 SVGAGI. The CDR3 sequence is 15 residues long. V dropped 6 bases and J dropped 7; count of bases not matched to a gene: 12. This TCR derives from a man in his fifties with glioma. The V gene is TRBV6-5, the J gene TRBJ1-5; TRBD1 matches at 7 bases. The specimen was PBMCs, collected from a glioma patient whose treatment included an IDH1 peptide vaccine. The CDR3 DNA sequence: TGTGCCAGCAGCCAATTCGAGACAGGGAGCCAGCCCCAGCATTTT. This codes for CASSQFETGSQPQHF.